This T cell receptor beta chain was recorded in a study of T-cell memory formation after mild COVID-19. Study-level background: TCR clusters were largely donor specific.

The germline gives CDR1 MDHEN, CDR2 SYDVKM. This CDR3 is built from 11 residues. Notes on the study in general: Pre-infection memory showed some responding clones, and this suggested that cross-reactive memory joined. Unconfirmed was the SARS-CoV-2 specificity of second-wave clones that peaked on day 37.

With constant-segment primers, 5'RACE yielded cDNA libraries of TCR alpha and TCR beta that carried sample barcodes and UMIs. From the 5' RACE reads, TCRdb called clonotypes with MiXCR, one entry per CDR3 protein. The sample records 300,000 or so distinct CDR3 sequences, around 15% being singletons. In its sample, this clonotype was seen a few times. What it binds is not known. At one boundary the junction diverges from the germline segment, which might be a read error. The chain is built from TRBV28 and TRBJ1-6, with 8 bases identical to TRBD1. Material: PBMCs or a T cell subset sorted from them (not recorded which). The sequence came from a man in his late teens or twenties who had mild COVID-19 (a few samples of this study predate the infection). Cell type and time point are not known. The CDR3: CASSDLQDRVF. The CDR3 region has the DNA TGTGCCAGCAGTGACCTACAGGACAGGGTTTTT.